The 19 T cell receptor beta chains given below trace back to one sample, sequenced in a study of cytomegalovirus exposure and HLA in healthy donors (dated by TCRdb to the late 2010s). Library preparation used the immunoSEQ multiplex PCR assay. For the multiplex PCR, a mixture combining 60 forward primers for TCR Vbeta segments and 13 reverse primers for TCR Jbeta segments was used. The table comes from immuneACCESS by way of TCRdb, which keeps in-frame sequences with V and J called. Part of the clones is missing from these tables; in studies checked, under half for an unresolved V gene and the rest for unknown reasons. The sample table lists tens of thousands of clones, about three quarters of them with a count of one. The ten largest clones represent 4.4% of the sample. Specimen: PBMCs. Receptors were obtained from a male donor in good health and CMV-seropositive.

V usage is TRBV11-2 and J usage is TRBJ1-1; possible D gene TRBD1, 5 bases. The germline V gene encodes CDR1 SGHAT and CDR2 FQNNGV. The V end was cut by 6 bases, the J end by 5 bases, with 19 bases between. The length of the CDR3 is 15 residues. CDR3 in amino acids: CASRTLGGKMTEAFF. DNA for the CDR3: TGTGCCAGCAGGACCTTGGGGGGGAAGATGACTGAAGCTTTCTTT.

V is TRBV18 and J is TRBJ2-7, with 9 bases matching TRBD2. Trimming took 2 bases from V and 3 from J; bases not matched to a gene: 2. Per germline, CDR1 KGHSH and CDR2 LQKENI. The CDR3 sequence is 14 residues long. CDR3 sequence reads: CASSPSLAGYEQYF. For the CDR3, the DNA is TGTGCCAGCTCACCATCACTAGCGGGCTACGAGCAGTACTTC.

This chain uses TRBV6-5 with TRBJ2-3; TRBD2 is a possible D gene (5 bases). The V end was cut by 0 bases, the J end by 7 bases, with 14 bases between. Germline assignment: CDR1 MNHEY and CDR2 SVGAGI. This CDR3 is 15 amino acids long. The CDR3 sequence is CASSYSLETPHTQYF. DNA for the CDR3: TGTGCCAGCAGTTACTCACTAGAAACTCCTCATACGCAGTATTTT.

This clone was detected only a few times. The V gene is TRBV28, the J gene TRBJ1-6; D call uncertain. The CDR3 is 13 amino acids. The germline V gene has CDR1 MDHEN and CDR2 SYDVKM. Trimming pared 3 bases from V and 9 bases from J, leaving 9 bases between. The CDR3 here is CASSFLGVSPLHF. The CDR3 coding sequence is TGTGCCAGCAGTTTCCTCGGGGTTTCACCCCTCCACTTT.

V gene TRBV6-5 combines with J gene TRBJ2-7; 11 bases line up with TRBD1. After removal of 2 bases from V and 3 bases from J, the junction contained 0 bases not matched to a gene. Looked up from germline, CDR1 is MNHEY and CDR2 is SVGAGI. The CDR3 length is 14 residues. Here the CDR3 reads CASSYGTGGYEQYF. CDR3 nucleotide sequence: TGTGCCAGCAGTTACGGGACAGGGGGCTACGAGCAGTACTTC.

V is TRBV19 and J is TRBJ2-7; D is perhaps TRBD1 (6 bases). Trimming stripped 5 bases from V and 0 bases from J, with 11 bases between. This CDR3 has 14 residues. In germline, CDR1 is LNHDA, CDR2 SQIVND (reference sequence). The DNA for the CDR3 is TGTGCCAGTAGTCAGGGGTGGGGCTCCTACGAGCAGTACTTC. It is translated as CASSQGWGSYEQYF.

The chain has TRBV28 and TRBJ2-6; no reliable D call. This CDR3 region has 14 residues. Germline CDR1 reads MDHEN; CDR2 reads SYDVKM. Trimming pared 9 bases from V and 0 bases from J, leaving 9 bases between. The CDR3 here is CASQATSGANVLTF. CDR3 nucleotides: TGTGCCAGTCAGGCTACCTCTGGGGCCAACGTCCTGACTTTC.

This sequence joins TRBV14 and TRBJ2-5; D is ambiguous. The germline CDR1 and CDR2 sequences are SGHDN and FVKESK. V was pared by 1 base and J by 1 base, with 10 bases between. The CDR3 has 15 amino acids. This chain's CDR3 is CASSQGQTRQETQYF. CDR3 coding DNA: TGTGCCAGCAGCCAAGGGCAGACACGCCAAGAGACCCAGTACTTC.

This chain's CDR3 is CASSEANVGGIAGANVLTF. CDR3 coding DNA: TGTGCCAGCAGTGAAGCGAATGTGGGGGGGATAGCTGGGGCCAACGTCCTGACTTTC. J is TRBJ2-6 and V is TRBV6-1, with 7 bases lining up with TRBD2. Germline CDR1 MNHNS, CDR2 SASEGT. Trimming at V came to 0 bases and at J to 2 bases, leaving 10 bases not matched to a gene. The CDR3 consists of 19 residues.

V and J are TRBV5-1 and TRBJ1-4, with D possibly TRBD1 on 6 matching bases. The CDR3 contains 15 residues. Trimming left V 0 bases short and J 5 bases short, with 11 bases between. The germline V gene has CDR1 SGHRS and CDR2 YFSETQ. The CDR3 DNA reads TGCGCCAGCAGCTTGGCCGAGGGGGGGAATGAAAAACTGTTTTTT. Residues: CASSLAEGGNEKLFF. Combining the CDR3 with reference TRBV5-1 and TRBJ1-4 gives the whole variable domain KAGVTQTPRYLIKTRGQQVTLSCSPISGHRSVSWYQQTPGQGLQFLFEYFSETQRNKGNFPGRFSGRQFSNSRSEMNVSTLELGDSALYLCASSLAEGGNEKLFFGSGTQLSVL.

This sequence joins TRBV5-1 and TRBJ2-1, with 8 bases identical to TRBD1. V shed 6 bases and J 5 bases; nucleotides not matched to a gene: 4. The CDR3 consists of 13 residues. Germline V CDR1 and CDR2: SGHRS, YFSETQ. CDR3 sequence reads: CASTQDRDNEQFF. CDR3 coding DNA: TGCGCCAGCACCCAGGACAGGGACAATGAGCAGTTCTTC.

This clone appeared once. The chain employs TRBV7-2 and TRBJ2-1, with no clear D. The CDR3 runs 12 residues. Trimming left V 8 bases short and J 2 bases short, with 7 bases between. The germline CDR1 and CDR2 sequences are SGHTA and FQGNSA. CDR3 in DNA: TGTGCCAGCGGGCGACCCTACAATGAGCAGTTCTTC. It is translated as CASGRPYNEQFF.

Comment on this clone: Within the sample, other DNA sequences also encode this same CDR3. This chain joins TRBV28 and TRBJ2-1, with 8 positions matching TRBD1. The length of the CDR3 is 14 residues. V was pared by 2 bases and J by 4 bases, with 1 base of the junction left unmatched. The germline V gene has CDR1 MDHEN and CDR2 SYDVKM. The CDR3: CASSLGTGYNEQFF. CDR3 in DNA: TGTGCCAGCAGTTTAGGGACAGGATACAATGAGCAGTTCTTC.

This clone was counted a single time. This chain links TRBV7-2 with TRBJ1-1; 7 bases line up with TRBD1. The ends lost 7 bases at V and 6 bases at J; junction bases unmatched: 5. The germline V gene has CDR1 SGHTA and CDR2 FQGNSA. This CDR3 spans 12 amino acids. CDR3 in DNA: TGTGCCAGCACCGACGACAGGGCTGAAGCTTTCTTT. This translates into CASTDDRAEAFF. The full variable domain, its missing parts supplied by reference TRBV7-2 and TRBJ1-1, is GAGVSQSPSNKVTEKGKDVELRCDPISGHTALYWYRQSLGQGLEFLIYFQGNSAPDKSGLPSDRFSAERTGGSVSTLTIQRTQQEDSAVYLCASTDDRAEAFFGQGTRLTVV.

This clone was counted only a few times. The rearrangement links TRBV6-5 to TRBJ2-7; D uncertain. The germline V gene has CDR1 MNHEY and CDR2 SVGAGI. Trimming stripped 0 bases from V and 0 bases from J, with 9 bases between. This CDR3 is built from 15 residues. CDR3 sequence reads: CASSYSKAVSYEQYF. As DNA, the CDR3 is TGTGCCAGCAGTTACTCGAAAGCCGTCTCCTACGAGCAGTACTTC.

This chain uses TRBV11-1 with TRBJ1-6, with D perhaps matching TRBD1 (5 bases). This CDR3 contains 14 residues. Germline values: CDR1 SGHAT, CDR2 FQDESV (reference sequence). Trimming removed 4 bases from V and 10 bases from J, with 14 bases in between. The CDR3 loop is CASSSRDRESPLHF. CDR3 sequence (DNA): TGTGCCAGCAGCTCCCGGGACCGGGAGTCACCCCTCCACTTT.

This clone has more than one count but fewer than ten. The V gene is TRBV28, the J gene TRBJ1-2; no reliable D call. V lost 5 bases, J lost 8 bases, and 12 bases lay in between. This CDR3 has 12 residues. Germline CDR1 reads MDHEN; CDR2 reads SYDVKM. CDR3 sequence: CASSTGYWGYTF. CDR3 coding DNA: TGTGCCAGCAGTACGGGATATTGGGGCTACACCTTC.

This clone came up once. The J gene is TRBJ2-7, the V gene TRBV6-5; 7 bases fit TRBD1. Germline V gives CDR1 MNHEY, CDR2 SVGAGI. This CDR3 has 15 residues. The V segment lost 2 bases and the J segment 0 bases; nucleotides outside the gene matches: 4. CDR3 in amino acids: CASSYLGTASYEQYF. CDR3 DNA: TGTGCCAGCAGTTACCTCGGGACAGCCTCCTACGAGCAGTACTTC.

The V call is TRBV18, the J call TRBJ2-2; 7 bases fit TRBD1. The CDR3 contains 15 residues. V lost 1 base and J lost 3; bases outside the gene matches: 2. The V gene's germline CDR1 is KGHSH and CDR2 LQKENI. The chain's CDR3 is CASSPQGADTGELFF. The CDR3 DNA reads as TGTGCCAGCTCACCACAGGGGGCGGACACCGGGGAGCTGTTTTTT.